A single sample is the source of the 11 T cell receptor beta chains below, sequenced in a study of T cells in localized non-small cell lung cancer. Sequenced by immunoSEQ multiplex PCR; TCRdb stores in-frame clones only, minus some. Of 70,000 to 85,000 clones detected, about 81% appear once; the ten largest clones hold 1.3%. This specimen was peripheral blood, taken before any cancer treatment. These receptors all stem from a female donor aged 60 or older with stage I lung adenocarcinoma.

CDR3 amino acids: CASSLGVGGRNQPQHF. CDR3 nucleotides: TGTGCCAGCAGCTTAGGGGTAGGGGGACGCAATCAGCCCCAGCATTTT. The chain uses TRBV7-9 and TRBJ1-5, with D maybe TRBD1 (6 bases). Trimming stripped 1 base from V and 2 bases from J, with 12 bases between. This CDR3 comprises 16 residues. Germline values: CDR1 SEHNR, CDR2 FQNEAQ (reference sequence).

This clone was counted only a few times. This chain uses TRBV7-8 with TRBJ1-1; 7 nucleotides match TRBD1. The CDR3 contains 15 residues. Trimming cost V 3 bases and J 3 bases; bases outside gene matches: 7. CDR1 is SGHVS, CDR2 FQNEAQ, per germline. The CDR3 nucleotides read TGTGCCAGCAGCTTGGGCGGGACAGCCTACACTGAAGCTTTCTTT. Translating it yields CASSLGGTAYTEAFF.

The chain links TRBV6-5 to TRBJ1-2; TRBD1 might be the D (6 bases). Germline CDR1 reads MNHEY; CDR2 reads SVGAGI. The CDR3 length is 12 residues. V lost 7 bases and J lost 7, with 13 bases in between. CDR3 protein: CASTTGYSGYTF. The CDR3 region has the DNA TGTGCCAGCACCACAGGGTATTCTGGCTACACCTTC.

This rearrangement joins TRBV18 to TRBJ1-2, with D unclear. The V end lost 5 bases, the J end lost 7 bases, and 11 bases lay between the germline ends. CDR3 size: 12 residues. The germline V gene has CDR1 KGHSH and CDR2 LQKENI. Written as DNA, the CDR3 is TGTGCCAGCTCATCCCCGGAACGTGGCTACACCTTC. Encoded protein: CASSSPERGYTF. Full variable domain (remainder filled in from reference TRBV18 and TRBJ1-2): NAGVMQNPRHLVRRRGQEARLRCSPMKGHSHVYWYRQLPEEGLKFMVYLQKENIIDESGMPKERFSAEFPKEGPSILRIQQVVRGDSAAYFCASSSPERGYTFGSGTRLTVV.

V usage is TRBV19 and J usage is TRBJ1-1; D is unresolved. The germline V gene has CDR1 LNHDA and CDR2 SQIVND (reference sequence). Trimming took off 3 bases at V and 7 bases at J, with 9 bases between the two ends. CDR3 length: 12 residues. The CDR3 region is CASSIFPREAFF. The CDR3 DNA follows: TGTGCCAGTAGTATTTTCCCCCGTGAAGCTTTCTTT.

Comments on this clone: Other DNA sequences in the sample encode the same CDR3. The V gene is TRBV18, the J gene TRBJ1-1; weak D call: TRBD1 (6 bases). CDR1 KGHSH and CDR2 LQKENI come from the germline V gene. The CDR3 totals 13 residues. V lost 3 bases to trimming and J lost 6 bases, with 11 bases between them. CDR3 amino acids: CASSPGQGAEAFF. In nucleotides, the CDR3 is TGTGCCAGCTCACCGGGACAAGGCGCTGAAGCTTTCTTT.

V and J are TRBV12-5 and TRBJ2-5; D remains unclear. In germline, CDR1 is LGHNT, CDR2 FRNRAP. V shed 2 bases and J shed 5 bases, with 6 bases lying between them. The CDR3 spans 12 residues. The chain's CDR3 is CASGLTEETQYF. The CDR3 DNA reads TGTGCTAGTGGTTTGACGGAGGAGACCCAGTACTTC.

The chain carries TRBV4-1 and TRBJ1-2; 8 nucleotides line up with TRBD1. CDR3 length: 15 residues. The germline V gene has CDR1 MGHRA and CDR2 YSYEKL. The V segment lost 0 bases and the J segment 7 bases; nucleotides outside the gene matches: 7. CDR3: CASSQDARQGPGYTF. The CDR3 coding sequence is TGCGCCAGCAGCCAAGATGCACGACAGGGGCCTGGCTACACCTTC.

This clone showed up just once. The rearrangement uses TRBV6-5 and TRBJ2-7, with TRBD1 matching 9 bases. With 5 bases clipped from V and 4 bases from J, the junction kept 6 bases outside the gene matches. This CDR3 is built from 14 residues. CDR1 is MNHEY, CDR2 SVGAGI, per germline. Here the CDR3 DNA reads TGTGCCAGCAGTCTCGGACAGGGGACGTACGAGCAGTACTTC. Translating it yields CASSLGQGTYEQYF.

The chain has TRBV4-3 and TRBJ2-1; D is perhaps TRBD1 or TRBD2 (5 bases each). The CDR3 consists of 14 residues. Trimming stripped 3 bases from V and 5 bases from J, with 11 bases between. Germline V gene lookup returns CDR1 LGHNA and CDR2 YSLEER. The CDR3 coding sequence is TGCGCCAGCAGCCACCCCGGGACCCACAATGAGCAGTTCTTC. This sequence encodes CASSHPGTHNEQFF.

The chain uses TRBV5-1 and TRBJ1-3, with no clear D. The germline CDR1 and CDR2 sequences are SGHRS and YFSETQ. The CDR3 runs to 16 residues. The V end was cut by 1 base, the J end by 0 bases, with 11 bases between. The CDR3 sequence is CASSLTGPDSGNTIYF. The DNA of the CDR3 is TGCGCCAGCAGCTTGACCGGGCCCGACTCTGGAAACACCATATATTTT.